The 9 T cell receptor beta chains below all came from one sample that was sequenced in a study of T cell responses to AZD1222 COVID-19 vaccine. The assay was immunoSEQ multiplex PCR, and TCRdb's table has in-frame clones only and misses some. This table has some 78,000 clones, roughly 85% appearing once. Sample: peripheral blood, taken 28 days after the second AZD1222 dose. The receptors shown here come from an adult who received the AZD1222 COVID-19 vaccine.

About this clone itself: The junction differs from germline at one of its ends, possibly a read error. The genes are TRBV19 and TRBJ2-7; either TRBD1 or TRBD2 may supply D (5 bases each). The CDR3 runs 17 residues. Germline loops: CDR1 LNHDA, CDR2 SQIVND (reference sequence). CDR3 DNA: TGTGCCAGTCGTATCCCACTGGGGGACGGGGTTTCCTACGAGCAGTACTTC. Translation: CASRIPLGDGVSYEQYF.

The chain joins TRBV30 to TRBJ1-6; D is unclear. Germline lookup yields CDR1 GTSNPN and CDR2 SVGIG (reference sequence). The CDR3 spans 15 residues. With 5 bases removed from V and 8 bases from J, the gap between germline ends came to 19 bases. The CDR3 loop reads CAWAQEYGSDSPLHF. CDR3 nucleotides: TGTGCCTGGGCCCAGGAGTATGGATCGGATTCACCCCTCCACTTT.

The chain joins TRBV18 to TRBJ2-1; D remains ambiguous. The CDR3 is 14 residues long. Germline assignment: CDR1 KGHSH and CDR2 LQKENI. Deletions cut 6 bases from V and 8 bases from J, with 17 bases between. The CDR3 DNA is TGTGCCAGCTCCCCATACAGAGGAAGGGATGAGCAGTTCTTC. It is translated as CASSPYRGRDEQFF.

The J gene is TRBJ1-6, the V gene TRBV30; 7 nucleotides agree with TRBD1. Germline V CDR1 and CDR2: GTSNPN, SVGIG (reference sequence). V dropped 0 bases and J dropped 5; count of bases not matched to a gene: 16. CDR3 length equals 19 residues. The CDR3 loop is CAWSVTDISGTVDNSPLHF. CDR3 bases: TGTGCCTGGAGTGTTACCGATATTTCCGGGACAGTAGATAATTCACCCCTCCACTTT. Together with reference TRBV30 and TRBJ1-6, the CDR3 gives the full variable domain: SQTIHQWPATLVQPVGSPLSLECTVEGTSNPNLYWYRQAAGRGLQLLFYSVGIGQISSEVPQNLSASRPQDRQFILSSKKLLLSDSGFYLCAWSVTDISGTVDNSPLHFGNGTRLTVT.

The V call is TRBV28, the J call TRBJ2-7; tentative D call: TRBD2 (6 bases). Trimming pared 10 bases from V and 2 bases from J, leaving 18 bases between. CDR1 MDHEN and CDR2 SYDVKM come from the germline V gene. The CDR3 is 14 residues long. Here the CDR3 DNA reads TGTGCCATGGGGAGGTCGGGGGAGACCTACGAGCAGTACTTC. Translation gives CAMGRSGETYEQYF.

This rearrangement joins TRBV5-4 to TRBJ2-7, with 10 bases lining up with TRBD2. Germline CDR1 is SGHNT and CDR2 is YYREEE (reference sequence). V was clipped by 4 bases and J by 2 bases; unmatched bases: 6. This CDR3 comprises 15 residues. CDR3 DNA sequence: TGTGCCAGCAGCCCCGGGACTAGCGTACCCTACGAGCAGTACTTC. It translates to CASSPGTSVPYEQYF.

V gene TRBV30 combines with J gene TRBJ1-2, with TRBD1 matching 8 bases. V lost 0 bases, J lost 7 bases, and 4 bases stayed unmatched. The CDR3 contains 13 residues. Germline CDR1 reads GTSNPN; CDR2 reads SVGIG (reference sequence). DNA for the CDR3: TGTGCCTGGAGTGTTCAGGGGGCTGGTGGCTACACCTTC. It codes for CAWSVQGAGGYTF.

The CDR3 DNA reads TGTGCCAGCAGCAAAAGCGGGAACTCCTACGAGCAGTACTTC. As protein: CASSKSGNSYEQYF. The rearrangement links TRBV27 to TRBJ2-7; 7 bases agree with TRBD2. This CDR3 spans 14 amino acids. Germline CDR1 reads MNHEY; CDR2 reads SMNVEV (reference sequence). The ends lost 6 bases at V and 0 bases at J; junction bases unmatched: 5.

The V gene is TRBV27, the J gene TRBJ1-6; 8 nucleotides match TRBD1. Per the germline V gene, CDR1 is MNHEY and CDR2 is SMNVEV (reference sequence). The V and J ends lost 5 bases and 10 bases, in that order; junction bases with no gene match: 13. This CDR3 is built from 16 residues. CDR3 sequence reads: CASSPSRGPQGSPLHF. The CDR3 DNA is TGTGCCAGCAGTCCCTCCAGGGGGCCCCAGGGATCACCCCTCCACTTT.